The clone carrying this T cell receptor (beta chain) was observed a handful of times. Its antigen is not known. Assay: immunoSEQ multiplex PCR; the TCRdb copy retains only in-frame clones and omits some. The sample shows approximately 190,000 clones, just over 90% of them seen only once. This entry comes from a study of T cell responses to AZD1222 COVID-19 vaccine. V lost 0 bases and J 0 bases, leaving 10 bases between the germline ends. CDR3 length: 16 residues. CDR1 is LGHNA, CDR2 YSLEER, per germline. Study findings and constraints: Spike-specific TCR breadth and depth went up after people got two AZD1222 doses. White British people made up most donors, females outnumbered males, and clonal diversity was possibly underestimated. Baseline seropositives among AZD1222 recipients totaled only 5 to 7. Repertoires in all cases were sampled only once the peak T cell response had passed.

The TCR comes from an adult in good health. The sequences come from peripheral blood, collected on day 0 of AZD1222 vaccination. The chain combines TRBV4-3 with TRBJ2-3, with a weak D call TRBD2 (5 bases). The CDR3 spells CASSQDAGLSTDTQYF. DNA for the CDR3: TGCGCCAGCAGCCAAGATGCGGGTCTTAGCACAGATACGCAGTATTTT.